Shown below are 30 T cell receptor beta chains from a single sample sequenced in a study of blood T cell repertoires in COVID-19 (dated by TCRdb to 2018 to 2020). The library came from the immunoSEQ multiplex PCR assay. This immuneACCESS table, as held by TCRdb, lists in-frame sequences with V and J called but not all clones. Of the missing ones, under half trace to an unresolved V gene in checked studies; the others have no known cause. Counted in this sample were approximately 97,000 clones; 70% to 90% of them appeared once. The ten biggest clones cover 2% to 2.5% of the sample. The sample taken for sequencing was peripheral blood. These TCRs come from a man aged 50 to 59 with active COVID-19.

The rearrangement uses TRBV19 and TRBJ2-2, with TRBD2 as a possible D gene (5 bases). The V gene's germline CDR1 is LNHDA and CDR2 SQIVND (reference sequence). The V and J ends lost 6 bases and 2 bases respectively, with 16 bases between them. The CDR3 is 16 residues long. In DNA, the CDR3 is TGTGCCAGTAGGATTGGAGCGGCTCCTAACACCGGGGAGCTGTTTTTT. This gives the protein CASRIGAAPNTGELFF.

In the case of this clone: The sample contains more than one DNA sequence encoding this CDR3. The rearrangement links TRBV6-6 to TRBJ2-7; 9 bases align to TRBD2. V dropped 2 bases and J dropped 7; count of bases not matched to a gene: 9. Per germline, CDR1 MNHNY and CDR2 SVGAGI (reference sequence). This CDR3 has 15 amino acids. In nucleotides, the CDR3 is TGTGCCAGCAGTTACGGGGGCCTAGCGGGAAAAGAGCAGTACTTC. Protein product: CASSYGGLAGKEQYF.

This chain connects TRBV2 to TRBJ2-7, with TRBD2 matching over 8 bases. V shed 6 bases, J shed 0 bases, and the junction held 10 bases outside the gene matches. Germline V CDR1 and CDR2: SNHLY, FYNNEI. The length of the CDR3 is 16 residues. CDR3 protein: CASRDLSGDNSYEQYF. The CDR3 nucleotides are TGTGCCAGCAGGGACCTTAGCGGGGACAACTCCTACGAGCAGTACTTC. The full variable domain, with the rest looked up from reference TRBV2 and TRBJ2-7, is EPEVTQTPSHQVTQMGQEVILRCVPISNHLYFYWYRQILGQKVEFLVSFYNNEISEKSEIFDDQFSVERPDGSNFTLKIRSTKLEDSAMYFCASRDLSGDNSYEQYFGPGTRLTVT.

The V gene is TRBV30, the J gene TRBJ1-1; 7 nucleotides line up with TRBD1. CDR1 GTSNPN and CDR2 SVGIG come from the germline V gene (reference sequence). This CDR3 has 11 residues. Unmatched junction bases numbered 4, after V lost 2 bases and J lost 10 bases. The CDR3 spells CAWSRQGRAFF. The CDR3 DNA follows: TGTGCCTGGAGTCGACAGGGAAGAGCTTTCTTT.

The chain carries TRBV3-1 (or the pseudogene TRBV3-2) and TRBJ2-7; D not resolved. Trimming shortened V by 0 bases and J by 9 bases, and 15 bases separated the two germline ends. Germline loops: CDR1 LGHDT, CDR2 YNNKEL (reference sequence). The CDR3 loop spans 14 amino acids. The CDR3 sequence: CASSQDQANRRQYF. The CDR3 DNA reads TGTGCCAGCAGCCAAGATCAGGCAAATCGACGGCAGTACTTC.

The CDR3 is CASSARDSFSPLHF. The DNA of the CDR3 is TGTGCCAGCAGCGCCCGGGACAGCTTCTCACCCCTCCACTTT. The chain uses TRBV5-4 and TRBJ1-6; TRBD1 matches 7 bases. This CDR3 contains 14 residues. V lost 4 bases, J lost 10 bases, and 8 bases stayed unmatched. Germline CDR1 is SGHNT and CDR2 is YYREEE (reference sequence).

This clone was found once. The J gene is TRBJ1-1, the V gene TRBV18; no reliable D call. The V gene's germline CDR1 is KGHSH and CDR2 LQKENI. The CDR3 has 13 amino acids. Trimming took off 3 bases at V and 2 bases at J, with 7 bases between the two ends. The CDR3 DNA sequence: TGTGCCAGCTCACCCGACATTAACACTGAAGCTTTCTTT. This gives the protein CASSPDINTEAFF. Full variable domain (missing parts from reference TRBV18 and TRBJ1-1): NAGVMQNPRHLVRRRGQEARLRCSPMKGHSHVYWYRQLPEEGLKFMVYLQKENIIDESGMPKERFSAEFPKEGPSILRIQQVVRGDSAAYFCASSPDINTEAFFGQGTRLTVV.

V and J are TRBV7-3 and TRBJ1-1, with D tentatively TRBD1 (6 bases). The V end lost 1 base, the J end lost 6 bases, and 12 bases lay between the germline ends. Looked up from germline, CDR1 is SGHTA and CDR2 is FQGTGA. The CDR3 sequence is 14 residues long. CDR3 nucleotides: TGTGCCAGCAGCTTAAAAGCGGGGGCTTCTGAAGCTTTCTTT. It codes for CASSLKAGASEAFF.

The genes are TRBV2 and TRBJ2-3; 10 positions agree with TRBD2. The V segment lost 6 bases and the J segment 1 base; nucleotides outside the gene matches: 4. This CDR3 region has 15 residues. Germline V gene lookup returns CDR1 SNHLY and CDR2 FYNNEI. The CDR3 DNA follows: TGTGCCAGCAGCTTCGGACTAGCGGGCACAGATACGCAGTATTTT. It yields the protein CASSFGLAGTDTQYF. The variable domain in full, completed from reference TRBV2 and TRBJ2-3, reads EPEVTQTPSHQVTQMGQEVILRCVPISNHLYFYWYRQILGQKVEFLVSFYNNEISEKSEIFDDQFSVERPDGSNFTLKIRSTKLEDSAMYFCASSFGLAGTDTQYFGPGTRLTVL.

V and J are TRBV9 and TRBJ1-6, with a possible D match to TRBD1 (6 bases). Germline lookup yields CDR1 SGDLS and CDR2 YYNGEE. Trimming left V 4 bases short and J 10 bases short, with 15 bases between. This CDR3 is built from 14 residues. The CDR3 region is CASSLGGGGSPLHF. The CDR3 DNA sequence: TGTGCCAGCAGCCTAGGGGGGGGCGGATCACCCCTCCACTTT.

The CDR3 DNA follows: TGCGCCAGCAGGATAACCGGGGAGATGGGCGAGCAGTACTTC. Residues: CASRITGEMGEQYF. V gene TRBV5-1 combines with J gene TRBJ2-7; tentatively, D is TRBD2 (5 bases). Germline V gene data show CDR1 as SGHRS and CDR2 as YFSETQ. This CDR3 has 14 amino acids. V dropped 5 bases and J dropped 6 bases, with 18 bases sitting between them.

This clone was detected only once. The chain uses TRBV5-5 and TRBJ2-7, with 8 nucleotides matching TRBD2. Trimming at V came to 4 bases and at J to 3 bases, leaving 9 bases not matched to a gene. The CDR3 consists of 15 residues. CDR1 is SGHKS, CDR2 YYEKEE, per germline (reference sequence). CDR3 protein: CASSPREGGLYEQYF. The CDR3 nucleotides read TGTGCCAGCAGCCCACGGGAGGGGGGCCTCTACGAGCAGTACTTC. Combining the CDR3 with reference TRBV5-5 and TRBJ2-7 gives the whole variable domain DAGVTQSPTHLIKTRGQQVTLRCSPISGHKSVSWYQQVLGQGPQFIFQYYEKEERGRGNFPDRFSARQFPNYSSELNVNALLLGDSALYLCASSPREGGLYEQYFGPGTRLTVT.

The genes are TRBV6-2 or TRBV6-3 and TRBJ1-3, with D perhaps TRBD1 (5 bases). Trimming removed 2 bases at V and 0 bases at J, with 17 bases between. There are 18 residues in the CDR3. Germline V gene data show CDR1 as MNHEY and CDR2 as SVGEGT. The DNA for the CDR3 is TGTGCCAGCAGTTACGCTATCTGGACACCTAACTCTGGAAACACCATATATTTT. Protein product: CASSYAIWTPNSGNTIYF.

The chain couples TRBV2 to TRBJ1-5; 7 nucleotides line up with TRBD1. V dropped 3 bases and J dropped 7; count of bases not matched to a gene: 6. CDR1 and CDR2 from the germline V gene are SNHLY and FYNNEI. This CDR3 spans 14 amino acids. In DNA, the CDR3 is TGTGCCAGCAGTGAGCAGGGGGGCGGACAGCCCCAGCATTTT. Its translation: CASSEQGGGQPQHF.

This chain uses TRBV20-1 with TRBJ2-1; TRBD1 matches 7 bases. The CDR3 loop spans 17 amino acids. Germline V gene lookup returns CDR1 DFQATT and CDR2 SNEGSKA (reference sequence). V lost 3 bases to trimming and J lost 2 bases; unmatched junction nucleotides: 13. In DNA, the CDR3 is TGCAGTGCTAGTAAGCCAGGGGGTACAGAGGCCTACAATGAGCAGTTCTTC. It is translated as CSASKPGGTEAYNEQFF.

V usage is TRBV12-3 or TRBV12-4 and J usage is TRBJ1-6; no clear D gene. The CDR3 consists of 11 residues. Trimming took off 6 bases at V and 16 bases at J, with 13 bases between the two ends. CDR3 sequence reads: CASRSESGLHF. The CDR3 coding sequence is TGTGCCAGCAGATCCGAATCGGGACTCCACTTT.

The count of this clone is one. This sequence joins TRBV18 and TRBJ2-7; D possibly corresponds to TRBD2 (6 bases). Trimming stripped 4 bases from V and 1 base from J, with 11 bases between. The CDR3 has 14 amino acids. CDR1 is KGHSH, CDR2 LQKENI, per germline. CDR3 region: CASSRDGRSYEQYF. The CDR3 DNA sequence: TGTGCCAGCTCACGAGACGGGAGATCCTACGAGCAGTACTTC.

The V call is TRBV25-1, the J call TRBJ2-1; a weak D match, TRBD2 (6 bases). Trimming pared 4 bases from V and 7 bases from J, leaving 11 bases between. This CDR3 has 13 residues. Germline V gene lookup returns CDR1 MGHDK and CDR2 SYGVNS. CDR3 region: CASSAVGRNEQFF. Written as DNA, the CDR3 is TGTGCCAGCAGTGCGGTAGGGAGGAATGAGCAGTTCTTC.

V usage is TRBV14 and J usage is TRBJ2-5; 8 bases line up with TRBD2. In germline, CDR1 is SGHDN, CDR2 FVKESK. The CDR3 spans 13 residues. V gave up 6 bases and J gave up 3 bases; unmatched junction bases: 3. The CDR3 region has the DNA TGTGCCAGCAGTCTCGGGGGGGAAGAGACCCAGTACTTC. It translates to CASSLGGEETQYF.

A single count supports this clone. The chain carries TRBV7-2 and TRBJ2-7; a possible D gene is TRBD2 (5 bases). V dropped 5 bases and J dropped 4 bases, with 15 bases sitting between them. Germline V gene lookup returns CDR1 SGHTA and CDR2 FQGNSA. The CDR3 runs 14 residues. CDR3 residues: CASSVFGNTYEQYF. Here the CDR3 DNA reads TGTGCCAGCAGCGTCTTCGGGAATACATACGAGCAGTACTTC.

CDR3 in DNA: TGTGCCAGCAGCGCCACGGGGGTACGAGAGACCCAGTACTTC. Amino acid sequence: CASSATGVRETQYF. The chain uses TRBV9 and TRBJ2-5, with TRBD2 as a possible D gene (6 bases). Germline CDR1 and CDR2: SGDLS and YYNGEE. The CDR3 spans 14 residues. V was trimmed by 3 bases and J by 4 bases, leaving 13 bases between them.

The chain recombines TRBV11-1 with TRBJ1-2; 11 nucleotides match TRBD1. Germline-derived CDR1 and CDR2 are SGHAT and FQDESV (reference sequence). The CDR3 runs to 15 residues. Trimming removed 5 bases from V and 7 bases from J; junction bases left unmatched: 9. The CDR3 DNA follows: TGTGCCAGCAGCCCCCTGGGACAGGGGGTTCGTGGCTACACCTTC. This translates into CASSPLGQGVRGYTF.

The V and J genes are TRBV11-3 and TRBJ2-2; 7 bases align to TRBD2. Germline-derived CDR1 and CDR2 are SGHNT and YENEEA. This CDR3 spans 17 amino acids. J lost 2 bases, V lost 4 bases, and 10 bases had no gene match. Written as DNA, the CDR3 is TGTGCCAGCAGCTCCGGTCGCCTAGCGGATAACACCGGGGAGCTGTTTTTT. Amino acid sequence: CASSSGRLADNTGELFF.

CDR3 region: CASSPRGGQPQHF. CDR3 nucleotides: TGTGCCAGCAGCCCACGTGGAGGTCAGCCCCAGCATTTT. This sequence joins TRBV12-3 or TRBV12-4 and TRBJ1-5; D not certain. V was pared by 6 bases and J by 6 bases, with 12 bases between. The CDR3 consists of 13 residues.

This clone showed up just once. This rearrangement joins TRBV25-1 to TRBJ2-2; D remains ambiguous. The CDR3 is 14 residues long. Deletions cut 4 bases from V and 3 bases from J, with 9 bases between. Germline V gene sequence: CDR1 MGHDK, CDR2 SYGVNS. In nucleotides, the CDR3 is TGTGCCAGCAGTGTAGATAGAGACACCGGGGAGCTGTTTTTT. Translation: CASSVDRDTGELFF.

The V gene is TRBV5-1, the J gene TRBJ1-1; D gene unclear. The V end lost 0 bases, the J end lost 2 bases, and 14 bases lay between the germline ends. Germline CDR1 and CDR2: SGHRS and YFSETQ. This CDR3 has 16 amino acids. The CDR3 sequence is CASSLDSSTLNTEAFF. The CDR3 DNA follows: TGCGCCAGCAGCTTGGACAGCTCCACCCTTAACACTGAAGCTTTCTTT.

The chain combines TRBV18 with TRBJ2-4; 8 bases are a match to TRBD2. The CDR3 covers 15 residues. Trimming took 4 bases from V and 3 from J; bases not matched to a gene: 5. Looked up from germline, CDR1 is KGHSH and CDR2 is LQKENI. The CDR3 DNA sequence: TGTGCCAGCTCACTGCTTGCGGGGGGCAAAAACATTCAGTACTTC. This gives the protein CASSLLAGGKNIQYF.

This chain uses TRBV5-1 with TRBJ2-5; no firm D call. The CDR3 length is 15 residues. Deletions cut 4 bases from V and 1 base from J, with 14 bases between. The germline gives CDR1 SGHRS, CDR2 YFSETQ. The DNA for the CDR3 is TGCGCCAGCAGCAAACAGCCCGAGCTCCAAGAGACCCAGTACTTC. Residues: CASSKQPELQETQYF.

The chain combines TRBV11-2 with TRBJ2-7; tentative D call: TRBD2 (5 bases). V was cut by 2 bases and J by 5 bases, with 13 bases left in between. The CDR3 covers 14 residues. CDR1 and CDR2 from the germline V gene are SGHAT and FQNNGV. In nucleotides, the CDR3 is TGTGCCAGCAGCTTAAGCCCCTCCGGGGACGAGCAGTACTTC. This translates into CASSLSPSGDEQYF. Drawing the rest from reference TRBV11-2 and TRBJ2-7, the complete variable domain is EAGVAQSPRYKIIEKRQSVAFWCNPISGHATLYWYQQILGQGPKLLIQFQNNGVVDDSQLPKDRFSAERLKGVDSTLKIQPAKLEDSAVYLCASSLSPSGDEQYFGPGTRLTVT.

J is TRBJ1-4 and V is TRBV5-5, with 7 bases lining up with TRBD1. The CDR3 is 15 residues long. Per germline, CDR1 SGHKS and CDR2 YYEKEE (reference sequence). J gave up 8 bases and V 4 bases, and 11 bases lay outside the gene matches. The CDR3 nucleotides read TGTGCCAGCAGCGTGACGGACAGGCGGACGGAAAAACTGTTTTTT. This encodes CASSVTDRRTEKLFF. Using reference TRBV5-5 and TRBJ1-4 for the parts outside the CDR3, the full variable domain is DAGVTQSPTHLIKTRGQQVTLRCSPISGHKSVSWYQQVLGQGPQFIFQYYEKEERGRGNFPDRFSARQFPNYSSELNVNALLLGDSALYLCASSVTDRRTEKLFFGSGTQLSVL.